Sequencing of this TCR beta chain was carried out in a study of T cell repertoires in cytomegalovirus infection. Study in general: Peptides in the study included HLA-C-restricted and HLA-B-restricted CMV epitopes. Evidence of both CMV infection and a matching HLA type came from public TCR beta signatures. Study outcomes and limitations: Individuals carrying CMV plus the relevant HLA were identified by cumulative frequency of public TCR beta families. The ex vivo response showed dominance by HLA-C-restricted CMV-specific TCR beta clonotypes.

MiXCR was run by TCRdb on the reads, yielding one entry per CDR3 protein. The profile shows 70,000 to 95,000 distinct CDR3 sequences, around 28% of them singletons. This clonotype has more than one count but fewer than ten. Antigen: not known. The sequence came from a human donor in good health (CMV status not recorded). Some clones in this sample may be carry-over from other donors' samples. The input for sequencing was CD8+ T cells from cultured PBMCs, taken from culture after CMV antigen stimulation.

The DNA for the CDR3 is TGTGCCAGCGCAGGGGATAACACCGGGGAGCTGTTTTTT. As protein: CASAGDNTGELFF. The chain uses TRBV7-6 and TRBJ2-2; TRBD1 is a possible D gene (6 bases). V was cut by 8 bases and J by 2 bases, with 9 bases left in between. This CDR3 has 13 amino acids. The germline V gene encodes CDR1 SGHVS and CDR2 FNYEAQ.